The clone carrying this TCR beta chain has only one observation. Germline-derived CDR1 and CDR2 are KGHSH and LQKENI. Trimming removed 3 bases at V and 2 bases at J, with 18 bases between. The CDR3 contains 17 residues. Per the original data handling: Amplifying reference gene primers gave estimates of nucleated cell counts. Libraries were prepared by immunoSEQ multiplex PCR; TCRdb keeps only in-frame clonotypes and omits some of them. V and J calls and clone size are copied from that table; D and trimming were computed from the DNA. Of approximately 210,000 clones listed, roughly 79% were seen once; the top ten hold around 8.9%. The sample belongs to a study of blood T cell repertoires in COVID-19. The wider study: Acute-phase and convalescent COVID-19 samples originated in the United States, Italy and Spain.

The clonotype comes from a woman aged 45-60 years with acute COVID-19. The specimen was PBMCs or T cells enriched from blood (not recorded which). The rearrangement uses TRBV18 and TRBJ2-3, with D perhaps TRBD2 (7 bases). Here the CDR3 reads CASSPLSRGGHTDTQYF. The DNA for the CDR3 is TGTGCCAGCTCACCCCTCTCTAGGGGGGGCCACACAGATACGCAGTATTTT. Using reference TRBV18 and TRBJ2-3 for the parts outside the CDR3, the full variable domain is NAGVMQNPRHLVRRRGQEARLRCSPMKGHSHVYWYRQLPEEGLKFMVYLQKENIIDESGMPKERFSAEFPKEGPSILRIQQVVRGDSAAYFCASSPLSRGGHTDTQYFGPGTRLTVL.